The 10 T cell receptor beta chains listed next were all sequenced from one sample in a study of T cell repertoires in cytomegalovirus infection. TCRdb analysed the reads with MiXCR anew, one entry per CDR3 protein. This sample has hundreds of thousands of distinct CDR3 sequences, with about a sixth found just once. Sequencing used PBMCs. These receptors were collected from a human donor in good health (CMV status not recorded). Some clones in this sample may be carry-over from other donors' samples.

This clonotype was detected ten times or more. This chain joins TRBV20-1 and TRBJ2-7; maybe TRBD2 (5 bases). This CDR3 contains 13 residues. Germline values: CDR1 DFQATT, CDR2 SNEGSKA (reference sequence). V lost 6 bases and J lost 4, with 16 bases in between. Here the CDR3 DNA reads TGCAGTGCCCCAGGACGGTCGGGGTACGAGCAGTACTTC. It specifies CSAPGRSGYEQYF.

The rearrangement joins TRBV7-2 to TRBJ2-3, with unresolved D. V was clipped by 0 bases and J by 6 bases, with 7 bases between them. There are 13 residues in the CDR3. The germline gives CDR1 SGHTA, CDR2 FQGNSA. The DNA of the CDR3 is TGTGCCAGCAGCTTAGCCCCCAGGGATACGCAGTATTTT. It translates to CASSLAPRDTQYF. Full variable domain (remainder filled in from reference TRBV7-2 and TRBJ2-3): GAGVSQSPSNKVTEKGKDVELRCDPISGHTALYWYRQSLGQGLEFLIYFQGNSAPDKSGLPSDRFSAERTGGSVSTLTIQRTQQEDSAVYLCASSLAPRDTQYFGPGTRLTVL.

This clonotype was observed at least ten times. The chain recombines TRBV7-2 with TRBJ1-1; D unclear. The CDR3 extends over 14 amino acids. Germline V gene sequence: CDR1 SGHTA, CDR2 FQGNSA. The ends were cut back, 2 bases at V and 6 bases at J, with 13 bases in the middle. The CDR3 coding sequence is TGTGCCAGCAGCTTATCATTGGTCGCCCCTGAAGCTTTCTTT. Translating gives CASSLSLVAPEAFF.

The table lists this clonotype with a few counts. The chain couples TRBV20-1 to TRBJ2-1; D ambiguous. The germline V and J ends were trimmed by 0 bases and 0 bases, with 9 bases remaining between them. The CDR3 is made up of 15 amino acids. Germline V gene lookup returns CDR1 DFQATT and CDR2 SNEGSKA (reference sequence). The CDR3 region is CSARDRTSSYNEQFF. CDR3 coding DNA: TGCAGTGCTAGAGATCGGACGAGCTCCTACAATGAGCAGTTCTTC.

The DNA for the CDR3 is TGTGCCAGCAGTGAACTGGGGCAGGGTGTCAATGAGCAGTTCTTC. As protein: CASSELGQGVNEQFF. This chain connects TRBV2 to TRBJ2-1, with D maybe TRBD1 (5 bases). The length of the CDR3 is 15 residues. Per germline, CDR1 SNHLY and CDR2 FYNNEI. The V end lost 2 bases, the J end lost 6 bases, and 14 bases lay between the germline ends.

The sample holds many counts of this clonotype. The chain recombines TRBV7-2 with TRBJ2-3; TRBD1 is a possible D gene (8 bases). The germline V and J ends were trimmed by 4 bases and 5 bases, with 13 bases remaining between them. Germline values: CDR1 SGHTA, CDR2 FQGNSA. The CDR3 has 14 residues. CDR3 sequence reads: CASSSNRGGDTQYF. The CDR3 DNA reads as TGTGCCAGCAGCTCGAACAGGGGGGGAGATACGCAGTATTTT.

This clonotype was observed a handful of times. CDR3 sequence reads: CSARDIRGMTEAFF. CDR3 nucleotide sequence: TGCAGTGCTAGAGATATCAGGGGGATGACTGAAGCTTTCTTT. The chain couples TRBV20-1 to TRBJ1-1; TRBD1 matches at 7 bases. This CDR3 has 14 residues. Trimming removed 0 bases from V and 5 bases from J; junction bases left unmatched: 6. The germline gives CDR1 DFQATT, CDR2 SNEGSKA (reference sequence).

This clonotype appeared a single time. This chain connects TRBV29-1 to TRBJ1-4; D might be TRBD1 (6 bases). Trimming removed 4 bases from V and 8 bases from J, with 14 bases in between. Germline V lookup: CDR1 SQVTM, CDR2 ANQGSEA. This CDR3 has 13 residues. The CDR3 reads CSVGRAGVEKLFF. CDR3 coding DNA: TGCAGCGTTGGACGGGCAGGGGTAGAAAAACTGTTTTTT.

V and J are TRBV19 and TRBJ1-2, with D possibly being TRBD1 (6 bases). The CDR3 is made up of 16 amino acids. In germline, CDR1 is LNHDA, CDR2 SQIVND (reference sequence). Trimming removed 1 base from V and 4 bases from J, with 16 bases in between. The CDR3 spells CASSIAKQGVGYGYTF. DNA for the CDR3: TGTGCCAGTAGTATAGCCAAACAGGGCGTGGGCTATGGCTACACCTTC.

The CDR3 is CASTIRPRAKIYNSPLHF. CDR3 nucleotide sequence: TGTGCCAGTACCATCAGGCCTCGGGCAAAGATTTATAATTCACCCCTCCACTTT. V usage is TRBV19 and J usage is TRBJ1-6; D is unclear. Trimming cost V 7 bases and J 4 bases, with 23 bases left between them. The CDR3 is 18 amino acids. The germline V gene has CDR1 LNHDA and CDR2 SQIVND (reference sequence).